This T cell receptor beta chain was captured in a study of cytomegalovirus exposure and HLA in healthy donors. About the study: Of about 390 genotyped donors, roughly 81% grouped in the Caucasian-associated ancestry cluster. Overall study results and limits: Analyses of presence and absence presupposed an approximately uniform sequencing depth across donors.

This clone was seen once. Antigen: not known. With 60 Vbeta and 13 Jbeta primers, the PCR was carried out. Method: immunoSEQ multiplex PCR; TCRdb's copy keeps in-frame clones and lacks some. The sample shows roughly 150,000 clones, 75% to 90% of them seen only once. The V gene's germline CDR1 is WNHNN and CDR2 SYGVQD (reference sequence). The V segment lost 5 bases and the J segment 7 bases; nucleotides outside the gene matches: 6. CDR3 length: 14 amino acids. The V call is TRBV10-1, the J call TRBJ2-4; 9 bases agree with TRBD1. The source is a male donor in good health and CMV-seronegative. Material for sequencing was PBMCs. The CDR3 sequence: CASSTQGAKNIQYF. The CDR3 coding sequence is TGCGCCAGCAGTACACAGGGGGCGAAGAACATTCAGTACTTC.